This TCR beta chain originates from a study of cytomegalovirus exposure and HLA in healthy donors. Study conclusions and caveats: In a later analysis, compared with equally common non-associated chains, HLA-associated beta chains were more expanded.

Note on this clone: Antigen: not known.

The PCR ran on 60 Vbeta and 13 Jbeta primers. Sequencing used immunoSEQ multiplex PCR; TCRdb keeps in-frame clones, though not all of them. The sample carries some 150,000 clones, about 62% recorded once. Germline assignment: CDR1 MNHNS and CDR2 SASEGT. The CDR3 has 14 residues. Unmatched junction bases numbered 7, after V lost 9 bases and J lost 2 bases. While unrecorded immune exposures were likely, the donors were nominally healthy when sampled. Material: PBMCs. This TCR was sampled from a man aged 35-49 years in good health and CMV-seronegative. This rearrangement joins TRBV6-1 to TRBJ1-5; 7 nucleotides agree with TRBD1. The CDR3 coding sequence is TGTGCCAGTGGTGTGGGGACAGGCAATCAGCCCCAGCATTTT. Protein: CASGVGTGNQPQHF.